This T cell receptor gamma chain was documented in a study of Vδ1+ human thymocytes. After alphabeta T cell depletion, CD3+ Vdelta1+ Vdelta2- thymocytes were sorted. Sequences come from RNA converted to cDNA by reverse transcription. Multiplex PCR used pooled V-gene forward primers and a constant-region reverse primer to amplify CDR3s. TCRdb called clones from the multiplex PCR reads again using CATT. The sample lists about 11,000 gamma-chain clones; more than 35% were seen once. Concerning this clone: Its matching antigen is unknown.

Points from the study as a whole: Unlike peripheral blood Vdelta1+ controls, thymic delta-chain sequences included about 20% Vdelta2 and few Vdelta3. Thymic TRG and TRD repertoires appeared highly polyclonal.

Germline assignment: CDR1 GITISATS and CDR2 ISYDGTV (reference sequence). The CDR3 spans 14 residues. V lost 0 bases to trimming and J lost 1 base; unmatched junction nucleotides: 3. The TCR sequence derives from a boy under three years old who had congenital heart surgery. The genes are TRGV9 and TRGJ1 or TRGJ2. Sequences were obtained from Vdelta1+ gamma-delta thymocytes from the thymus. Subset: FACS-sorted CD3+ TCRalphabeta- TCRVdelta1+ TCRVdelta2- thymocytes. In DNA form, the CDR3 reads TGTGCCTTGTGGGAGGTGCACAATTATTATAAGAAACTCTTT. Protein product: CALWEVHNYYKKLF.